This T cell receptor (beta chain) appears in the sequencing data of a study of post-analysis software for immune sequencing data. Turning to the study itself: Multiple sclerosis in the patients followed relapsing-remitting, secondary progressive and progressive-relapsing courses.

Study conclusions and caveats: Under F measure analysis, samples from one preparation batch co-clustered strongly. About 5 TRBV segments, including TRBV5-6, TRBV5-1 and TRBV20-1, were more frequent in patients than controls. Multiple sclerosis patients showed significantly lower normalized Chao1 diversity than controls did.

Of note for this clonotype: Its matching antigen is unknown.

Unique molecular identifiers were carried by the TCR beta cDNA libraries. T cells numbering 1 to 10 million yielded cDNA molecules that totaled roughly 500,000. TCRdb analysed the PCR reads with MiXCR anew, one entry per CDR3 protein. The sample lists fewer than 700,000 distinct CDR3 sequences, 44% seen once, with over 1.5% in the top ten. V was trimmed by 4 bases and J by 3 bases, leaving 16 bases between them. Germline V gene data show CDR1 as SGHRS and CDR2 as YFSETQ. The CDR3 extends over 15 amino acids. The specimen sequenced was blood. The rearrangement links TRBV5-1 to TRBJ1-1, with a tentative D call TRBD1 (6 bases). This receptor was identified in a girl aged 5 to 17 with multiple sclerosis. This CDR3 reads CASSNSGQLDTEAFF. CDR3 in DNA: TGCGCCAGCAGCAACTCCGGACAGCTGGACACTGAAGCTTTCTTT. The variable domain in full, completed from reference TRBV5-1 and TRBJ1-1, reads KAGVTQTPRYLIKTRGQQVTLSCSPISGHRSVSWYQQTPGQGLQFLFEYFSETQRNKGNFPGRFSGRQFSNSRSEMNVSTLELGDSALYLCASSNSGQLDTEAFFGQGTRLTVV.